Below are 32 T cell receptor beta chains sequenced from a single sample in a study of blood T cell repertoires in COVID-19. The table came from immunoSEQ multiplex PCR; TCRdb's copy has only in-frame clones and leaves some out. In the table there are approximately 500,000 clones, approximately 85% of which are singletons. The sequenced material came from peripheral blood. The receptors shown here come from a human donor in a cohort sampled during active COVID-19.

The CDR3 protein is CASSYPPTGGEQYF. The CDR3 bases are TGTGCCAGCAGTTACCCTCCCACAGGGGGCGAGCAGTACTTC. This chain connects TRBV6-5 to TRBJ2-7; 8 nucleotides align to TRBD1. The junction had 6 bases not matched to a gene; V was cut back by 2 bases and J by 6 bases. Germline assignment: CDR1 MNHEY and CDR2 SVGAGI. This CDR3 has 14 amino acids.

The chain uses TRBV10-3 and TRBJ1-1; D is possibly TRBD1 (6 bases). The CDR3 sequence is 18 residues long. Germline V gene lookup returns CDR1 ENHRY and CDR2 SYGVKD. V lost 2 bases, J lost 2 bases, and 21 bases lay in between. Written as DNA, the CDR3 is TGTGCCATCAGTGAGGGGGGGGGCAGGCGACGACAAAACACTGAAGCTTTCTTT. Protein sequence: CAISEGGGRRRQNTEAFF.

V is TRBV27 and J is TRBJ1-1, with 9 bases lining up with TRBD1. This CDR3 is built from 14 residues. After removal of 3 bases from V and 5 bases from J, the junction contained 4 bases not matched to a gene. Germline V gene data show CDR1 as MNHEY and CDR2 as SMNVEV (reference sequence). The CDR3 coding sequence is TGTGCCAGCAGTTTGACAGGGGGAAGTACTGAAGCTTTCTTT. Its translation: CASSLTGGSTEAFF.

The chain joins TRBV11-2 to TRBJ1-2, with 7 bases identical to TRBD1. Trimming at V came to 1 base and at J to 6 bases, leaving 5 bases not matched to a gene. CDR1 is SGHAT and CDR2 is FQNNGV in the germline V gene. The CDR3 spans 14 residues. The CDR3 sequence is CASSLGQGADGYTF. CDR3 nucleotides: TGTGCCAGCAGCTTAGGACAGGGCGCGGATGGCTACACCTTC.

The genes are TRBV5-1 and TRBJ2-5; tentatively, D is TRBD2 (6 bases). Germline V gene sequence: CDR1 SGHRS, CDR2 YFSETQ. Trimming cost V 2 bases and J 2 bases, with 13 bases left between them. The CDR3 length is 15 residues. CDR3 nucleotides: TGCGCCAGCAGCTTAGGGTCTAGCGCACAAGAGACCCAGTACTTC. Protein sequence: CASSLGSSAQETQYF.

V gene TRBV9 combines with J gene TRBJ2-5; TRBD1 matches at 9 bases. Germline V gene data show CDR1 as SGDLS and CDR2 as YYNGEE. The J segment lost 5 bases and the V segment lost 2 bases, leaving 7 bases of the junction unmatched. This CDR3 has 15 amino acids. The CDR3 loop reads CASSVRTGAMETQYF. The CDR3 DNA sequence: TGTGCCAGCAGCGTCCGGACAGGGGCTATGGAGACCCAGTACTTC.

The rearrangement links TRBV6-5 to TRBJ1-1; D perhaps matches TRBD1 (5 bases). Trimming took off 4 bases at V and 4 bases at J, with 16 bases between the two ends. This CDR3 comprises 15 residues. Germline CDR1 MNHEY, CDR2 SVGAGI. CDR3 DNA: TGTGCCAGCAGTTGGGACTCACTCCGTGGCACTGAAGCTTTCTTT. Protein: CASSWDSLRGTEAFF.

The chain has TRBV3-1 (or the pseudogene TRBV3-2) and TRBJ2-3; D not certain. V shed 4 bases and J shed 1 base, with 12 bases lying between them. The CDR3 length is 15 residues. The V gene's germline CDR1 is LGHDT and CDR2 YNNKEL (reference sequence). CDR3 in DNA: TGTGCCAGCAGCCCCGGTAGATTGGGCACAGATACGCAGTATTTT. Residues: CASSPGRLGTDTQYF.

V is TRBV11-1 and J is TRBJ2-2; TRBD1 might be the D (6 bases). The CDR3 totals 14 residues. The germline V gene has CDR1 SGHAT and CDR2 FQDESV (reference sequence). Trimming pared 5 bases from V and 5 bases from J, leaving 12 bases between. The CDR3 DNA reads TGTGCCAGCAGCCCGGGACATAATACCGGGGAGCTGTTTTTT. Protein: CASSPGHNTGELFF.

CDR3 bases: TGTGCCAGCAGCTTAGGACAGGGTGCGTATAGCAATCAGCCCCAGCATTTT. It is translated as CASSLGQGAYSNQPQHF. The rearrangement uses TRBV7-2 and TRBJ1-5, with TRBD1 identical over 7 bases. V lost 1 base and J lost 0; bases outside the gene matches: 6. CDR3 size: 17 residues. Germline CDR1 and CDR2: SGHTA and FQGNSA.

The chain joins TRBV28 to TRBJ2-7; 7 bases are a match to TRBD1. The CDR3 loop spans 13 amino acids. Trimming removed 10 bases from V and 6 bases from J; junction bases left unmatched: 12. Per germline, CDR1 MDHEN and CDR2 SYDVKM. The CDR3 sequence is CATTTGSRGEQYF. The CDR3 DNA sequence: TGTGCCACCACGACAGGGTCTAGGGGCGAGCAGTACTTC.

The rearrangement joins TRBV3-1 (or the pseudogene TRBV3-2) to TRBJ2-3, with D perhaps TRBD2 (6 bases). Germline assignment: CDR1 LGHDT and CDR2 YNNKEL (reference sequence). This CDR3 contains 16 residues. V was clipped by 1 base and J by 1 base, with 12 bases between them. CDR3 loop: CASSQGRGFGTDTQYF. CDR3 DNA sequence: TGTGCCAGCAGCCAAGGGAGGGGTTTCGGCACAGATACGCAGTATTTT.

This clone was observed a few times. The chain carries TRBV30 and TRBJ1-3; TRBD1 might be the D (5 bases). The germline gives CDR1 GTSNPN, CDR2 SVGIG (reference sequence). Trimming shortened V by 0 bases and J by 0 bases, and 6 bases separated the two germline ends. The CDR3 covers 14 residues. As DNA, the CDR3 is TGTGCCTGGAGTGTAGGACACTCTGGAAACACCATATATTTT. This translates into CAWSVGHSGNTIYF.

The chain links TRBV19 to TRBJ1-1; D unresolved. This CDR3 spans 13 amino acids. V gave up 3 bases and J gave up 11 bases, with 16 bases separating them. Germline V gene data show CDR1 as LNHDA and CDR2 as SQIVND (reference sequence). The CDR3 DNA reads TGTGCCAGTAGTATCTCCCCGTTCCCGGAGGCTTTCTTT. It is translated as CASSISPFPEAFF.

The chain is built from TRBV10-3 and TRBJ1-2; 9 bases map to TRBD1. The CDR3 consists of 15 residues. In germline, CDR1 is ENHRY, CDR2 SYGVKD. The junction had 10 bases not matched to a gene; V was cut back by 3 bases and J by 8 bases. In DNA form, the CDR3 reads TGTGCCATCAGTGACCCGGGACAGGGTACGCAGGGCTACACCTTC. Residues: CAISDPGQGTQGYTF.

The genes are TRBV2 and TRBJ2-1; the match to TRBD1 covers 7 bases. Germline trimming cut 7 bases from V and 6 bases from J; bases unmatched to any gene: 9. The germline V gene has CDR1 SNHLY and CDR2 FYNNEI. The CDR3 extends over 14 amino acids. The CDR3 bases are TGTGCCAGCATGACAGGGCGCAGTGGCAATGAGCAGTTCTTC. It is translated as CASMTGRSGNEQFF. Looking up the rest from reference TRBV2 and TRBJ2-1 gives the full variable domain: EPEVTQTPSHQVTQMGQEVILRCVPISNHLYFYWYRQILGQKVEFLVSFYNNEISEKSEIFDDQFSVERPDGSNFTLKIRSTKLEDSAMYFCASMTGRSGNEQFFGPGTRLTVL.

The CDR3 sequence is CASSPGQVFTIYF. The CDR3 DNA reads as TGTGCCAGCAGTCCGGGACAGGTTTTCACCATATATTTT. The chain employs TRBV7-9 and TRBJ1-3; 8 nucleotides align to TRBD1. J gave up 9 bases and V 6 bases, and 7 bases lay outside the gene matches. This CDR3 region has 13 residues. From germline, CDR1 is SEHNR and CDR2 FQNEAQ (reference sequence).

This clone was detected once. V is TRBV29-1 and J is TRBJ1-1, with a tentative D call TRBD1 (6 bases). Germline assignment: CDR1 SQVTM and CDR2 ANQGSEA. This CDR3 is built from 12 residues. Between the trimmed V and J ends, which lost 6 bases and 5 bases, there was a span of 13 bases. CDR3 in DNA: TGCAGCGTCGAGGGGGGGACGACTGAAGCTTTCTTT. Its translation is CSVEGGTTEAFF.

This sequence joins TRBV30 and TRBJ1-2, with 10 bases identical to TRBD1. This CDR3 is built from 15 residues. The ends lost 4 bases at V and 5 bases at J; junction bases unmatched: 10. Germline loops: CDR1 GTSNPN, CDR2 SVGIG (reference sequence). The CDR3 region has the DNA TGTGCCTGGAATAGGGGGGACAGGGGAATTTATGGCTACACCTTC. Protein sequence: CAWNRGDRGIYGYTF.

The V and J genes are TRBV5-4 and TRBJ2-7, with 9 bases fitting TRBD2. From germline, CDR1 is SGHNT and CDR2 YYREEE (reference sequence). This CDR3 region has 14 residues. Trimming removed 0 bases from V and 11 bases from J; junction bases left unmatched: 9. CDR3 DNA sequence: TGTGCCAGCAGCTTGGAGTTAGCGGGAGATAAGAAGTACTTC. The encoded protein is CASSLELAGDKKYF. The entire variable domain, with the rest obtained from reference TRBV5-4 and TRBJ2-7, is as follows: ETGVTQSPTHLIKTRGQQVTLRCSSQSGHNTVSWYQQALGQGPQFIFQYYREEENGRGNFPPRFSGLQFPNYSSELNVNALELDDSALYLCASSLELAGDKKYFGPGTRLTVT.

The rearrangement links TRBV21-1 to TRBJ1-5; the table gives TRBD1 as D, unverified against the DNA. TRBV21-1 is a known pseudogene. There are 16 residues in the CDR3. CDR3 in DNA: TGTGCCAGCAGCAAATTTGCACAGGGCGGCAATCAGCCCCAGCATTTT. Translation gives CASSKFAQGGNQPQHF.

The sample holds one count of this clone. V is TRBV13 and J is TRBJ2-1; TRBD2 is a possible D gene (6 bases). This CDR3 spans 14 amino acids. Germline CDR1 reads PRHDT; CDR2 reads FYEKMQ (reference sequence). Trimming left V 2 bases short and J 7 bases short, with 12 bases between. The DNA of the CDR3 is TGTGCCAGCAGCTTATCGGAGGGGCAAAATGAGCAGTTCTTC. Amino acids: CASSLSEGQNEQFF.

The rearrangement uses TRBV4-1 and TRBJ1-5; possibly TRBD1 for D (6 bases). The CDR3 contains 16 residues. Germline V lookup: CDR1 MGHRA, CDR2 YSYEKL. V was pared by 0 bases and J by 1 base, with 10 bases between. The DNA of the CDR3 is TGCGCCAGCAGCCAAGATTACACAGGGAGCAATCAGCCCCAGCATTTT. Its translation: CASSQDYTGSNQPQHF.

The chain employs TRBV3-1 (or the pseudogene TRBV3-2) and TRBJ2-7, with 7 bases aligning to TRBD2. The CDR3 spans 15 residues. Germline V gene lookup returns CDR1 LGHDT and CDR2 YNNKEL (reference sequence). With 4 bases clipped from V and 4 bases from J, the junction kept 10 bases outside the gene matches. CDR3 coding DNA: TGTGCCAGCAGCCGTTCGAGCGGGAAAGGGTACGAGCAGTACTTC. This translates into CASSRSSGKGYEQYF.

The chain couples TRBV6-5 to TRBJ2-3; tentative D call: TRBD2 (6 bases). Germline-derived CDR1 and CDR2 are MNHEY and SVGAGI. The V gene lost 8 bases and the J gene lost 2 bases, with 17 bases spanning the gap. CDR3 length equals 15 residues. This CDR3 is CASSDGGANTDTQYF. The CDR3 nucleotides read TGTGCCAGCTCCGATGGAGGGGCGAACACAGATACGCAGTATTTT.

CDR3: CASSQRTSGTGEQYF. The CDR3 nucleotides read TGTGCCAGCAGCCAGAGGACTAGCGGGACGGGCGAGCAGTACTTC. The chain employs TRBV7-8 and TRBJ2-7; TRBD2 matches 12 bases. Germline values: CDR1 SGHVS, CDR2 FQNEAQ. V was clipped by 5 bases and J by 6 bases; unmatched bases: 8. The CDR3 is 15 residues long.

The rearrangement joins TRBV28 to TRBJ1-2; D not certain. The V end was cut by 6 bases, the J end by 3 bases, with 5 bases between. CDR3 length: 11 amino acids. Germline V CDR1 and CDR2: MDHEN, SYDVKM. The CDR3 DNA is TGTGCCAGCAGCCAGGACTATGGCTACACCTTC. As protein: CASSQDYGYTF.

In its sample, this clone was seen once. The chain uses TRBV4-3 and TRBJ2-3; TRBD2 matches 13 bases. The ends lost 5 bases at V and 2 bases at J; junction bases unmatched: 4. This CDR3 contains 16 residues. Germline CDR1 is LGHNA and CDR2 is YSLEER. The CDR3 DNA is TGCGCCAGCAGCTTAGGGACTAGCGGGACCACAGATACGCAGTATTTT. Translation: CASSLGTSGTTDTQYF.

The chain joins TRBV18 to TRBJ1-5; D unclear. Per the germline V gene, CDR1 is KGHSH and CDR2 is LQKENI. The V end was cut by 6 bases, the J end by 0 bases, with 18 bases between. There are 17 residues in the CDR3. The CDR3 DNA is TGTGCCAGCTCCCCCATTGGACTCCCTTATAGCAATCAGCCCCAGCATTTT. Translating it yields CASSPIGLPYSNQPQHF. Using reference TRBV18 and TRBJ1-5 for the parts outside the CDR3, the full variable domain is NAGVMQNPRHLVRRRGQEARLRCSPMKGHSHVYWYRQLPEEGLKFMVYLQKENIIDESGMPKERFSAEFPKEGPSILRIQQVVRGDSAAYFCASSPIGLPYSNQPQHFGDGTRLSIL.

The rearrangement joins TRBV6-5 to TRBJ2-3; 10 nucleotides line up with TRBD2. Germline CDR1 reads MNHEY; CDR2 reads SVGAGI. The CDR3 totals 15 residues. The J segment lost 4 bases and the V segment lost 6 bases, leaving 7 bases of the junction unmatched. This CDR3 reads CASRRVAGGADTQYF. DNA of the CDR3: TGTGCCAGCAGGAGGGTAGCGGGAGGCGCAGATACGCAGTATTTT.

V is TRBV25-1 and J is TRBJ1-3; 8 positions match TRBD1. Germline values: CDR1 MGHDK, CDR2 SYGVNS. The CDR3 runs to 14 residues. V dropped 4 bases and J dropped 4; count of bases not matched to a gene: 3. This CDR3 is CASSAPGGGNTIYF. The CDR3 DNA reads TGTGCCAGCAGTGCCCCAGGGGGCGGAAACACCATATATTTT.

This chain links TRBV28 with TRBJ2-3; weak D call: TRBD1 (5 bases). The CDR3 is 15 residues long. The germline gives CDR1 MDHEN, CDR2 SYDVKM. V gave up 1 base and J gave up 2 bases, with 10 bases separating them. The CDR3 is CASSLSQGNTDTQYF. As DNA, the CDR3 is TGTGCCAGCAGTTTATCGCAGGGAAACACAGATACGCAGTATTTT.